This T cell receptor (beta chain) emerged from a study of cytomegalovirus exposure and HLA in healthy donors. Use of 60 Vbeta and 13 Jbeta primers characterized the PCR. Only in-frame clones appear in the TCRdb table, and some are missing; sequencing was by immunoSEQ multiplex PCR. Among 95,000 to 110,000 clones listed, 77% were seen once. CDR3 length: 15 amino acids. Germline assignment: CDR1 SQVTM and CDR2 ANQGSEA. The sequence came from a male donor in good health and CMV-seronegative. The sequenced material came from PBMCs. V is TRBV29-1 and J is TRBJ2-5; D is perhaps TRBD2 (5 bases). The J call may be in error: the DNA end matches TRBJ2-7 better. The CDR3 DNA follows: TGCAGCGTTGAAGTAGGGAGACAAGACCTCTACGAGCAGTACTTC. This translates into CSVEVGRQDLYEQYF.